This T cell receptor (beta chain) was sequenced during a study of PD-L1 blockade in urothelial cancer. Overall study context: Patients went on atezolizumab in 2014, receiving 1,200 mg intravenously every 3 weeks. Blood was evaluated 3 weeks (second dose) and 6 weeks after therapy began. About 85% of the roughly 29 patients were men whose urothelial cancer was bladder-origin.

This sample's time point: peripheral blood 6 weeks after treatment start. The repertoire was sequenced with immunoSEQ multiplex PCR; TCRdb's copy has only in-frame clones and lacks some. The sample shows about 120,000 clones, about 89% of them seen only once. Germline lookup yields CDR1 SGHRS and CDR2 YFSETQ. Trimming took 4 bases from V and 5 from J, leaving 16 bases between them. The length of the CDR3 is 14 residues. The V gene is TRBV5-1, the J gene TRBJ2-7; D is perhaps TRBD1 (6 bases). This clonotype was obtained from a man in his 60s with urothelial cancer. Sequencing used PBMCs, obtained around atezolizumab (anti-PD-L1) treatment. The chain's CDR3 is CASSQTRQVHEQYF. As DNA, the CDR3 is TGCGCCAGCAGCCAGACTCGACAGGTCCACGAGCAGTACTTC.